This entry concerns a single TCR beta chain. This clone showed up just a few times. Its antigen is still unknown. No qualities accompany the bases; no much larger clone lies one base away. Collaborating institutions collected whole blood in K2EDTA tubes following their own protocols. Collaborator samples were shipped for TCRbeta analysis as frozen whole blood, isolated PBMCs, or DNA extracted from either sample type. The data derive from a study of blood T cell repertoires in COVID-19 (dated by TCRdb to the early 2020s). A note on the overall study: Samples covering the acute and convalescent phases of COVID-19 were provided by collaborators in the United States, Italy and Spain. Subjects who had been exposed to COVID-19, were actively infected with it, or had recovered from it provided the deeply sampled blood TCRbeta repertoires that made up the dataset. Sample metadata almost always included a de-identified subject ID, COVID-19 status, age in years and sex. The material from the prospective study consisted of cDNA or gDNA derived from T cells, B-cell-depleted T cells, or PBMCs. Where available, HLA class I and class II types were obtained from metadata supplied by the sample provider rather than from assay-based typing. A freely available public database, intended as a resource for researchers studying the immune response to SARS-CoV-2, is where the repertoires were released. Samples came from the ongoing ImmuneRACE study (first 160 participants) plus 1,254 subjects from 6 global collaborators. Broader findings and caveats from the paper: Clinical and demographic metadata were provided uncurated, with the amount varying by source and participant.

TCRbeta CDR3 regions were amplified from genomic DNA by means of the immunoSEQ Assay, a bias-controlled multiplex PCR. The original methods were these. The number of nucleated cells in each sample was estimated by amplification of reference gene primers within the assay. Sequence reads were collapsed and filtered to measure the absolute abundance of every unique TCRbeta CDR3 rearrangement. Productive Simpson clonality was computed per sample as the square root of Simpson's diversity index over productive rearrangements. Here the immuneACCESS table is served through TCRdb, limited to in-frame sequences with V and J called. Missing clones are a known gap in these copies; in checked studies unresolved V genes cover under half, and the rest lacks a known reason. V and J calls and clone size are those listed in that table; D and trimming were worked out from the DNA. The sample table lists around 140,000 clones, over 65% of them with a count of one. Of the sample, 4.8% falls within the top ten clones.

The receptor was isolated from a human donor in a cohort sampled during active COVID-19. Sequencing was performed on peripheral blood.

CDR3 sequence: CASSLMQPDFYNSPLHF. The bases read TGTGCCAGCAGCTTAATGCAACCAGACTTCTATAATTCACCCCTCCACTTT. In this chain, TRBV11-2 is recombined with TRBJ1-6; the D gene lacks a confident call. From the cysteine up to the phenylalanine, the CDR3 has a length of 17 residues. The entry retains the CDR3 DNA only, 51 bases that are in frame from base 1. CDR1 and CDR2 are drawn from the germline V gene: SGHAT, FQNNGV. Between the V and J ends, shortened by 2 bases and 3 bases respectively, the junction contains 14 bases.